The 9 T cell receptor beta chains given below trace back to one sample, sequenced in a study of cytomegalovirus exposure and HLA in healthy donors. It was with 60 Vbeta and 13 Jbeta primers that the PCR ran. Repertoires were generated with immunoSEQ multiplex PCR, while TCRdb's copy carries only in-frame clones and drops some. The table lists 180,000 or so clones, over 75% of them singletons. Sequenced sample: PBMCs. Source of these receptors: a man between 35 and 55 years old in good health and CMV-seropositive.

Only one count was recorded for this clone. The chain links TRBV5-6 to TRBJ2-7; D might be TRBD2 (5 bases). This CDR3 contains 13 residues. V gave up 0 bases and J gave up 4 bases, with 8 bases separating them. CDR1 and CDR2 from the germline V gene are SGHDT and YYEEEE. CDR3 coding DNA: TGTGCCAGCAGCTTGGCTCTAGCTTACGAGCAGTACTTC. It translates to CASSLALAYEQYF. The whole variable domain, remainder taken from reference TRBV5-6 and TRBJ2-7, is DAGVTQSPTHLIKTRGQQVTLRCSPKSGHDTVSWYQQALGQGPQFIFQYYEEEERQRGNFPDRFSGHQFPNYSSELNVNALLLGDSALYLCASSLALAYEQYFGPGTRLTVT.

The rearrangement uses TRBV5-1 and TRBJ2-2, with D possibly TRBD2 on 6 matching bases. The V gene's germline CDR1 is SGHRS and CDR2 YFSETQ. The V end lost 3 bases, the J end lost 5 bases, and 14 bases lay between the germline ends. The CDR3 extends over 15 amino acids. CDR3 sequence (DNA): TGCGCCAGCAGCTATCGGGAGTTAGGGACCGGGGAGCTGTTTTTT. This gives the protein CASSYRELGTGELFF. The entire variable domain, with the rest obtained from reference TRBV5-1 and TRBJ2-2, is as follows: KAGVTQTPRYLIKTRGQQVTLSCSPISGHRSVSWYQQTPGQGLQFLFEYFSETQRNKGNFPGRFSGRQFSNSRSEMNVSTLELGDSALYLCASSYRELGTGELFFGEGSRLTVL.

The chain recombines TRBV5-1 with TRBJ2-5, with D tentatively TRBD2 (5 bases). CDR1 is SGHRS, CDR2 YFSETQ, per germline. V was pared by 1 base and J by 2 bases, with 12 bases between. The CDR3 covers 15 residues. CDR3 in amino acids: CASSLTAPGQETQYF. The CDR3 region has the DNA TGCGCCAGCAGCTTGACGGCCCCGGGGCAAGAGACCCAGTACTTC.

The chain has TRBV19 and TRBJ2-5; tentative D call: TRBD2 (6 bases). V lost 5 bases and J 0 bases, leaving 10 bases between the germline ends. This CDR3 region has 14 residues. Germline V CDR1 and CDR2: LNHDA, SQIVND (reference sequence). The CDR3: CASSGLAYQETQYF. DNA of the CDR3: TGTGCCAGTAGTGGGCTAGCGTACCAAGAGACCCAGTACTTC.

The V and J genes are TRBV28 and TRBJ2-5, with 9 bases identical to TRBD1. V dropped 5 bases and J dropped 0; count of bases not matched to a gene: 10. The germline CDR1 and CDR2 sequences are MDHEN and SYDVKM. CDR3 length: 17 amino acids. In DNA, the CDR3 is TGTGCCAGCAGTCCCCCAACAGGGGGCCGAAACCAAGAGACCCAGTACTTC. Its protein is CASSPPTGGRNQETQYF.

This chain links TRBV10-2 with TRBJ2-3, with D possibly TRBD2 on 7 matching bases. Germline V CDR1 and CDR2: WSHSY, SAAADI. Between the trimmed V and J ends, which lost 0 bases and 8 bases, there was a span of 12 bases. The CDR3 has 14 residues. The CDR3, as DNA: TGCGCCAGCAGTGAGTCGGGGGGGGCTGGTACGCAGTATTTT. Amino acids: CASSESGGAGTQYF.

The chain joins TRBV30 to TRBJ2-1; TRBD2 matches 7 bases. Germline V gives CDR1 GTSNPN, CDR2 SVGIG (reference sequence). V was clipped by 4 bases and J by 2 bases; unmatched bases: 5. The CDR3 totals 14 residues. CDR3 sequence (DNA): TGTGCCTGGAACGGCGGGGGTCCCTACAATGAGCAGTTCTTC. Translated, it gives CAWNGGGPYNEQFF.

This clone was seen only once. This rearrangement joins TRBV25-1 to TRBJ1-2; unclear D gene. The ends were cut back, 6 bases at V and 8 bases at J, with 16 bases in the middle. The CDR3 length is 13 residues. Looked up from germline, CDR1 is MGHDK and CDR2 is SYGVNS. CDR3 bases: TGTGCCAGCAGGTCAGAGGGTGCTTACGGCTACACCTTC. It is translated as CASRSEGAYGYTF.

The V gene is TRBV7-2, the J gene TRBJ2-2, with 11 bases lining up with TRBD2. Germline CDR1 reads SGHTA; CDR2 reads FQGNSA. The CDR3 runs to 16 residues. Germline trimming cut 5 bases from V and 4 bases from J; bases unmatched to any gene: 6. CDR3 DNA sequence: TGTGCCAGCAGCCCAGATAGCGGGAGGGGCACCGGGGAGCTGTTTTTT. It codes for CASSPDSGRGTGELFF.